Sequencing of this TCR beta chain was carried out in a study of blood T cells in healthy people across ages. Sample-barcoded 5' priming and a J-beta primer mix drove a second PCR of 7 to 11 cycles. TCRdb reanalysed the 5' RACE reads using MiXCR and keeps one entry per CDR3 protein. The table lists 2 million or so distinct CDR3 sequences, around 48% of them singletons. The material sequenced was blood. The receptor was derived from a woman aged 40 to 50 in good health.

The CDR3 region has the DNA TGCAGTGCTAGAAGGGGGATTGACAATCAGCCCCAGCATTTT. Amino acid sequence: CSARRGIDNQPQHF. The V and J genes are TRBV20-1 and TRBJ1-5, with D possibly being TRBD1 (6 bases). CDR3 length equals 14 residues. With 2 bases removed from V and 3 bases from J, the gap between germline ends came to 11 bases. Germline CDR1 DFQATT, CDR2 SNEGSKA (reference sequence).